Listed below are T cell receptor beta chains from one sample, sequenced in a study of cytomegalovirus exposure and HLA in healthy donors. Here immunoSEQ multiplex PCR was the method, and the copy in TCRdb shows in-frame clones only, minus some. Of tens of thousands of clones listed, about 78% are singletons. Sequencing was carried out using PBMCs. The receptors here all came from a man aged 40-50 years in good health and CMV-seronegative. Both conserved end residues are part of each CDR3. D genes are given only for firm matches. Expanded clones are given a class, and other clones once, few, many or no size at all.

v_call	d_call	clone_size	j_call	cdr3_aa	cdr3_nt
TRBV19	TRBD2	NA	TRBJ2-6	CASSIGRGRAGGANVLTF	TGTGCCAGTAGTATTGGGAGGGGTAGGGCCGGAGGGGCCAACGTCCTGACTTTC
TRBV29-1	NA	NA	TRBJ2-7	CSVGDRWRDEQYF	TGCAGCGTTGGAGACAGGTGGCGGGACGAGCAGTACTTC
TRBV18	TRBD1	once	TRBJ1-2	CASAPGQGDYGYTF	TGTGCCAGCGCCCCGGGACAGGGTGACTATGGCTACACCTTC
TRBV20-1	NA	NA	TRBJ2-7	CSAGLYYEQYF	TGCAGTGCAGGACTCTACTACGAGCAGTACTTC
TRBV30	NA	NA	TRBJ1-5	CARNHEGQPQHF	TGTGCCCGGAACCACGAGGGTCAGCCCCAGCATTTT
TRBV18	TRBD2	NA	TRBJ2-1	CASSPVAGGPNEQFF	TGTGCCAGCTCGCCGGTAGCGGGAGGCCCCAATGAGCAGTTCTTC
TRBV2	TRBD2	NA	TRBJ2-1	CASRAGTSAYNEQFF	TGTGCCAGCAGAGCCGGGACTAGCGCTTACAATGAGCAGTTCTTC
TRBV28	TRBD1	NA	TRBJ1-3	CASRLGQATGNTIYF	TGTGCCAGCAGGTTAGGACAGGCCACTGGAAACACCATATATTTT
TRBV25-1	NA	NA	TRBJ1-2	CASSEKQWPYGYTF	TGTGCCAGCAGTGAAAAACAGTGGCCGTATGGCTACACCTTC
TRBV5-1	TRBD2	NA	TRBJ2-7	CASTGTSSGYEQYF	TGCGCCAGCACCGGTACCTCTAGCGGATACGAGCAGTACTTC
TRBV5-1	NA	NA	TRBJ1-3	CASSLTGPEAGNTIYF	TGCGCCAGCAGCTTGACAGGGCCCGAGGCTGGAAACACCATATATTTT
TRBV18	NA	NA	TRBJ1-1	CASSPNGNTEAFF	TGTGCCAGCTCACCAAACGGGAACACTGAAGCTTTCTTT
TRBV9	TRBD2	NA	TRBJ2-3	CASTPWSSGRARGADTQYF	TGTGCCAGCACCCCATGGTCTAGCGGGAGGGCCCGAGGTGCAGATACGCAGTATTTT
TRBV12-5	NA	NA	TRBJ1-5	CASGLVPLSRNQPQHF	TGTGCTAGTGGTTTGGTACCCCTGTCCAGGAATCAGCCCCAGCATTTT
TRBV1	NA	NA	TRBJ1-4	CTSSRPVEKLFF	TGCACCAGCAGCCGGCCAGTAGAAAAACTGTTTTTT
TRBV11-2	TRBD2	NA	TRBJ2-1	CASSLSGRANEQFF	TGTGCCAGCAGCTTAAGCGGGAGGGCCAATGAGCAGTTCTTC
TRBV5-1	TRBD1	NA	TRBJ1-1	CASSWRQGLDTEAFF	TGCGCCAGCAGCTGGAGACAGGGGTTGGACACTGAAGCTTTCTTT
TRBV15	NA	NA	TRBJ2-2	CATSRSQGFNTGELFF	TGTGCCACCAGCAGATCTCAGGGATTTAACACCGGGGAGCTGTTTTTT
TRBV2	NA	NA	TRBJ2-3	CASRDGLSVTDTQYF	TGTGCCAGCAGGGACGGACTGAGCGTGACAGATACGCAGTATTTT
TRBV29-1	NA	few	TRBJ2-6	CSVARDSGANVLTF	TGCAGCGTCGCCAGGGATTCTGGGGCCAACGTCCTGACTTTC
TRBV5-1	TRBD2	NA	TRBJ2-5	CASSWGTSGSIGEETQYF	TGCGCCAGCAGCTGGGGGACTAGCGGGAGTATAGGAGAAGAGACCCAGTACTTC
TRBV4-1	TRBD1	NA	TRBJ1-4	CASSQLGTGVANEKLFF	TGCGCCAGCAGCCAACTCGGGACAGGGGTTGCTAATGAAAAACTGTTTTTT
TRBV12-5	NA	NA	TRBJ1-1	CASGLGANTEAFF	TGTGCTAGTGGTTTGGGAGCGAACACTGAAGCTTTCTTT
TRBV25-1	TRBD2	NA	TRBJ2-1	CASTKGGGPYNEQFF	TGTGCCAGCACCAAAGGCGGGGGTCCCTACAATGAGCAGTTCTTC
TRBV18	TRBD2	once	TRBJ2-5	CASSLNGGGREGETQYF	TGTGCCAGCTCCCTCAACGGCGGCGGGAGAGAAGGAGAGACCCAGTACTTC
TRBV19	NA	NA	TRBJ2-7	CASSAGWAPNEQYF	TGTGCCAGTAGTGCTGGTTGGGCTCCAAACGAGCAGTACTTC
TRBV19	NA	NA	TRBJ2-7	CASSTGTKGNYEQYF	TGTGCCAGTAGTACCGGTACCAAGGGGAACTACGAGCAGTACTTC
TRBV30	NA	few	TRBJ1-2	CAWRAGGYGYTF	TGTGCCTGGAGGGCCGGGGGCTATGGCTACACCTTC
TRBV6-1	NA	NA	TRBJ1-1	CASRKRGNTEAFF	TGTGCCAGCAGGAAAAGGGGAAACACTGAAGCTTTCTTT
TRBV6-5	TRBD2	NA	TRBJ2-5	CASSLAEGWRETQYF	TGTGCCAGCAGTCTAGCGGAAGGATGGCGAGAGACCCAGTACTTC
TRBV7-2	TRBD2	NA	TRBJ2-2	CASSFPLTSENTGELFF	TGTGCCAGCAGCTTTCCTCTGACTAGCGAGAACACCGGGGAGCTGTTTTTT
TRBV28	NA	few	TRBJ2-5	CASSPWGGPRSETQYF	TGTGCCAGCAGCCCCTGGGGCGGCCCTCGTTCCGAGACCCAGTACTTC
TRBV6-6	TRBD1	NA	TRBJ1-1	CATSTGGTTEAFF	TGTGCCACCTCGACAGGGGGCACCACTGAAGCTTTCTTT
TRBV2	TRBD1	NA	TRBJ1-1	CASRLTGGVTEAFF	TGTGCCAGCCGACTAACAGGGGGCGTCACTGAAGCTTTCTTT
TRBV23-1	NA	NA	TRBJ2-7	CASSQFGGGGGYEQYF	TGCGCCAGCAGTCAATTTGGGGGAGGGGGGGGTTACGAGCAGTACTTC
TRBV19	NA	NA	TRBJ1-4	CASSMYRNEKLFF	TGTGCCAGTAGTATGTACAGGAATGAAAAACTGTTTTTT
TRBV28	TRBD2	few	TRBJ2-7	CASSLGTSVSYEQYF	TGTGCCAGCAGTCTCGGGACTAGCGTCTCCTACGAGCAGTACTTC
TRBV7-9	NA	NA	TRBJ1-1	CASSALGLNTEAFF	TGTGCCAGCAGCGCTCTGGGGCTGAACACTGAAGCTTTCTTT
TRBV19	TRBD1	NA	TRBJ1-5	CASREGPGQGSGVSNQPQHF	TGTGCCAGTAGGGAGGGTCCCGGACAGGGGAGCGGGGTTAGCAATCAGCCCCAGCATTTT
TRBV11-2	NA	NA	TRBJ1-2	CASSFYRDYGYTF	TGTGCCAGCAGCTTCTACAGGGACTATGGCTACACCTTC
TRBV5-4	TRBD2	NA	TRBJ2-2	CASTLTSGSFSGELFF	TGTGCCAGCACCCTAACTAGCGGGAGTTTTTCCGGGGAGCTGTTTTTT
TRBV6-5	TRBD2	NA	TRBJ2-1	CASGGGRSNEQFF	TGTGCCAGTGGGGGGGGGAGGAGTAATGAGCAGTTCTTC
TRBV30	TRBD1	NA	TRBJ1-6	CAWAGTVNSPLHF	TGTGCCTGGGCCGGGACAGTCAATTCACCCCTCCACTTT
TRBV7-8	TRBD2	NA	TRBJ2-3	CASSLSGSLSTDTQYF	TGTGCCAGCAGCTTGAGCGGGAGCCTAAGCACAGATACGCAGTATTTT
TRBV6-1	TRBD2	NA	TRBJ2-3	CASSLAGGPVDTQYF	TGTGCCAGCAGCTTAGCGGGAGGGCCCGTAGATACGCAGTATTTT
TRBV7-3	NA	NA	TRBJ1-1	CASSLTGGSDTEAFF	TGTGCCAGCAGCTTAACGGGGGGGTCGGACACTGAAGCTTTCTTT
TRBV25-1	NA	few	TRBJ1-1	CASSEFQGSTSMNTEAFF	TGTGCCAGCAGTGAATTCCAGGGGTCCACCTCAATGAACACTGAAGCTTTCTTT
TRBV6-4	NA	once	TRBJ1-1	CASSDSSRATEAFF	TGTGCCAGCAGTGACTCGAGCAGGGCCACTGAAGCTTTCTTT
TRBV19	NA	NA	TRBJ1-4	CASSFSREKLFF	TGTGCCAGTAGTTTCTCGCGGGAAAAACTGTTTTTT
TRBV27	NA	few	TRBJ1-5	CASTPNPYSNQPQHF	TGTGCCAGCACCCCTAATCCTTATAGCAATCAGCCCCAGCATTTT
TRBV5-8	NA	few	TRBJ1-1	CASSPGTPEPNFTEAFF	TGTGCCAGCAGCCCCGGGACACCGGAACCCAACTTCACTGAAGCTTTCTTT
TRBV28	TRBD1	NA	TRBJ2-7	CASSLDRGRNEQYF	TGTGCCAGCAGTCTGGACAGGGGCAGGAACGAGCAGTACTTC
TRBV2	NA	NA	TRBJ2-3	CADRTEKSTDTQYF	TGTGCCGACCGGACAGAGAAGAGCACAGATACGCAGTATTTT
TRBV9	TRBD2	few	TRBJ2-1	CASSVAGGPYNEQFF	TGTGCCAGCAGCGTAGCGGGGGGACCCTACAATGAGCAGTTCTTC
TRBV5-1	NA	NA	TRBJ2-1	CASSLASAPYNEQFF	TGCGCCAGCAGCCTGGCTAGCGCACCATACAATGAGCAGTTCTTC
TRBV5-1	TRBD2	NA	TRBJ2-7	CASRLRRDLGSGGTYEQYF	TGCGCCAGCAGACTTAGACGGGATTTGGGTAGCGGGGGTACCTACGAGCAGTACTTC
TRBV5-4	TRBD2	NA	TRBJ2-7	CASSAGGATEQYF	TGTGCCAGCAGCGCCGGGGGGGCAACAGAGCAGTACTTC
TRBV11-3	NA	NA	TRBJ2-1	CASSLQGYNEQFF	TGTGCCAGCAGCTTACAGGGCTACAATGAGCAGTTCTTC
TRBV5-8	NA	NA	TRBJ1-6	CASSITGSPLHF	TGTGCCAGCAGCATAACAGGGTCACCCCTCCACTTT